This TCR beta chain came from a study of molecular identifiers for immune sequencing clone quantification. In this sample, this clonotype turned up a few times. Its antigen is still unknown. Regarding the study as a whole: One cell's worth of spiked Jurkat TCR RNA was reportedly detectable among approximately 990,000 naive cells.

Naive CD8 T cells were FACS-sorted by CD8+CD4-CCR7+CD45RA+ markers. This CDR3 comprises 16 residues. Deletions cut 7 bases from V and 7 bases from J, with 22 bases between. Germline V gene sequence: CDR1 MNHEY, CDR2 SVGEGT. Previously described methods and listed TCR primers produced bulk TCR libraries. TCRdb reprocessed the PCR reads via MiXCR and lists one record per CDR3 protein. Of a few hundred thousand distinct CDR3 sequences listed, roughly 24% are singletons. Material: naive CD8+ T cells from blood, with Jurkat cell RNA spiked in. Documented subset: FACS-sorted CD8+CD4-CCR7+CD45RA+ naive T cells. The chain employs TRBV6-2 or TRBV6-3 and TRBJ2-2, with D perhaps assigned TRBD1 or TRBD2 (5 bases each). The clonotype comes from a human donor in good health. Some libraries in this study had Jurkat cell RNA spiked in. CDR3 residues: CASTFWGLNGLGELFF. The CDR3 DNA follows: TGTGCCAGCACCTTCTGGGGGTTGAACGGTCTCGGGGAGCTGTTTTTT.